The rows below give T cell receptor beta chains drawn from one sample of a study of kidney transplant recipient with SARS-CoV-2 infection. TCRdb itself ran the reads through MiXCR, one entry per CDR3 protein. The sample yields fewer than 250,000 distinct CDR3 sequences, around 30% seen once. The specimen was a blood sample, collected at baseline and on approximately day 120 from a kidney transplant recipient. Source of these receptors: a young adult male patient who had COVID-19 and was a kidney transplant recipient. T cells may partly derive from the graft donor. CDR3s leave out the opening cysteine and the closing phenylalanine or tryptophan. The size of a clone is reported for some rows only, either as once, few or many, or as a class for expanded clones.

J gene,clone size,V gene,CDR3 protein
TRBJ1-5,many,TRBV19,ASTPDRAGNQPQH
TRBJ2-6,many,TRBV27,ASSQSVSWLQSRANVLT
TRBJ1-1,many,TRBV6-2/TRBV6-3,ASRTGLEVNTEAF
TRBJ2-3,many,TRBV3-2,ASAQREGADTQY
TRBJ1-2,many,TRBV15,ATSRGPRYGYT
TRBJ1-1,many,TRBV7-3,ASSLSGGAEAF
TRBJ1-2,few,TRBV8-2,GSDFFDSRKTYGYT
TRBJ2-1,few,TRBV20-1,SARPTRPNEQF
TRBJ1-6,many,TRBV19,ASSIAGESGSPLH
TRBJ1-2,many,TRBV5-1,ASAILSVRKTYGYT
TRBJ2-1,many,TRBV2,ASSELGGAYNEQF
TRBJ1-1,many,TRBV7-6,ASSSGQNTEAF
TRBJ2-3,many,TRBV7-3,ASSLGARGFTDTQY
TRBJ2-1,few,TRBV20-1,SAPDLAGGSSYNEQF
TRBJ2-1,few,TRBV20-1,SAKLLAGVFDEQF
TRBJ1-1,many,TRBV11-1,ASSTTSNTEAF
TRBJ1-2,many,TRBV5-4,ASSLAGGGAYGYT
-,-,TRBV2,ASRGWGNQPQY
TRBJ1-5,many,TRBV10-3,AISESGNQPQH
TRBJ2-2,many,TRBV5-6,ASSFPGQTGELF
TRBJ1-2,many,TRBV9,ASFDGYSRKTYGYT
TRBJ2-7,many,TRBV2,ASSERSSGKGRKQY
TRBJ1-5,many,TRBV28,ASSFRYNQPQH
TRBJ1-2,many,TRBV6-9,ASSLSTPYGKTYGYT
TRBJ1-2,few,TRBV7-2,ASSPICRDGKTYGYT
TRBJ1-1,-,TRBV21-1,ASSPMVLGTEAF
TRBJ2-2,many,TRBV7-9,ASSLVQGNTGELF
TRBJ2-5,-,TRBV7-9,ASSSGPSGTQY
TRBJ2-5,many,TRBV7-8,ASSFPYSGRARETQY
TRBJ2-5,many,TRBV6-5,ASSYSESQETQY
TRBJ2-7,many,TRBV10-2,ASSVLAGGNEQY
TRBJ2-5,many,TRBV3-1,ASSYLSPISFSETQY
TRBJ2-5,many,TRBV3-1,ASRRIPISFSETQY
TRBJ2-1,few,TRBV5-6,ASSLEGPSSYNEQF
TRBJ2-3,-,TRBV5-1,ASSTQGRGTDTQY
TRBJ1-3,many,TRBV9,ASSSGLREAGNTIY
TRBJ1-2,many,TRBV19,ASSFGTAGYT
TRBJ1-2,many,TRBV5-5,ASCTCVSRKTYGYT
TRBJ1-5,many,TRBV10-1,ASSDNNQPQH
TRBJ2-3,-,TRBV2,ASSPGLPLGTDTQY
TRBJ1-5,many,TRBV6-5,ASIGQMGQPQH
TRBJ1-3,many,TRBV15,ATSREGTRASGNTIY
TRBJ1-3,many,TRBV27,ASSRQGALSGNTIY
TRBJ2-1,many,TRBV7-9,ASSPGLAAGYEQF
TRBJ1-2,many,TRBV6-1,ASSHERECRKTYGYT
TRBJ2-5,few,TRBV5-1,ASSLDSRETQY
TRBJ2-5,many,TRBV27,ASSLNPSASETQY
TRBJ2-1,many,TRBV19,ASSIGLKGQF
TRBJ1-2,many,TRBV5-1,ASDDPSVRKTYGYT
TRBJ2-6,-,TRBV10-1,AGSQLEIAQSRANVLT
TRBJ1-2,many,TRBV6-2/TRBV6-3,ASSRNRALSGYT
TRBJ2-5,-,TRBV3-1,ANSQDPPISFSETQY
TRBJ1-1,many,TRBV27,ASSSRMGTEAF
TRBJ1-5,many,TRBV20-1,SARDIGVDNQPQH
TRBJ2-5,many,TRBV7-3,ASSSERQETQY